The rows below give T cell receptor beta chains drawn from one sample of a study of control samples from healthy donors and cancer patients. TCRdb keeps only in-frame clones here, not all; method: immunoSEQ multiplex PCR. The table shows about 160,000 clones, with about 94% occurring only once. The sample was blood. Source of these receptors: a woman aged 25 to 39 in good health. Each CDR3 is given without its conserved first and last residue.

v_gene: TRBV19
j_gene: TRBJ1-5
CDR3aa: ASSPEGAWGSNQPQH

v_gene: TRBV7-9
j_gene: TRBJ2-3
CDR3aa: ASSLELPRTQY

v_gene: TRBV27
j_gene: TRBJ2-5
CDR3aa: ACSSSGGLETQY

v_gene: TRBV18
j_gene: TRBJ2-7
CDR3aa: ASSPDWTGTSYEQY

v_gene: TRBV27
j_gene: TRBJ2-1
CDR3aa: ASSLTGTGVYEQF

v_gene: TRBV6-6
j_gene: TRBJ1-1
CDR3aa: ASFQGGTEAF

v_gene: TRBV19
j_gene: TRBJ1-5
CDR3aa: ASTDTNQPQH

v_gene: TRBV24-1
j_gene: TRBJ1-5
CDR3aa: ATSGTGGQPQH

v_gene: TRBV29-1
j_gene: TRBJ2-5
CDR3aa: SVTDGSETQY

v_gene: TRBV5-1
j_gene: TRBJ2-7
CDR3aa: ASSLAGLFSYEQY

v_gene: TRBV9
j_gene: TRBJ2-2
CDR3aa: ASSALGRTVVNTGELF

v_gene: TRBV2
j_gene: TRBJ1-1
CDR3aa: ASSEPGTGRGTEAF

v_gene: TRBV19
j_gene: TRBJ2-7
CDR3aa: ASSSGTGEYEQY

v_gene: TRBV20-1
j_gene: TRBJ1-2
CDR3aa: SAGYYGYT

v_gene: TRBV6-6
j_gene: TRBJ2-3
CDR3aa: ASSYGDFDLVY

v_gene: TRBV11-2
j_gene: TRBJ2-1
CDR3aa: ASSVYQGHEQF

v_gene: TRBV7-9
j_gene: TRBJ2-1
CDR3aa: ASSLDLATNEQF